One and the same sample provided the 17 T cell receptor beta chains below, sequenced in a study of cytomegalovirus exposure and HLA in healthy donors. In the PCR, 60 Vbeta and 13 Jbeta primers were used. Assay used: immunoSEQ multiplex PCR; TCRdb lists only in-frame clones, some missing. The table shows 13,000 to 15,000 clones, with about 64% occurring only once. The source material was PBMCs. The receptors were gathered from a woman between 50 and 59 years old in good health and CMV-seropositive.

In its sample, this clone was seen a few times. The gene calls are TRBV4-3 and TRBJ1-1; 10 nucleotides match TRBD1. Germline CDR1 is LGHNA and CDR2 is YSLEER. The CDR3 spans 16 residues. V lost 4 bases and J lost 1; bases outside the gene matches: 6. The CDR3 DNA is TGCGCCAGCAGCCGCGGACAGGGGGACTGGAACACTGAAGCTTTCTTT. Amino acids: CASSRGQGDWNTEAFF.

This clone is medium-sized (0.01 to 0.1%) in the sample. This sequence joins TRBV5-8 and TRBJ1-2; TRBD1 matches 9 bases. Per the germline V gene, CDR1 is SGHTS and CDR2 is YDEGEE. V lost 4 bases, J lost 1 base, and 5 bases stayed unmatched. The CDR3 totals 15 residues. CDR3 region: CASSLTGGLNYGYTF. The CDR3 DNA reads as TGTGCCAGCAGCCTGACAGGGGGGCTTAACTATGGCTACACCTTC.

This clone has more than one count but fewer than ten. The gene calls are TRBV11-2 and TRBJ2-7; possibly TRBD1 for D (6 bases). The V end lost 5 bases, the J end lost 0 bases, and 14 bases lay between the germline ends. Germline V CDR1 and CDR2: SGHAT, FQNNGV. The length of the CDR3 is 15 residues. CDR3 coding DNA: TGTGCCAGCAGCCACGTGGGGGCTCACTCCTACGAGCAGTACTTC. Translating it yields CASSHVGAHSYEQYF.

The chain employs TRBV29-1 and TRBJ1-1; D call uncertain. Germline lookup yields CDR1 SQVTM and CDR2 ANQGSEA. The CDR3 runs 10 residues. Trimming stripped 4 bases from V and 11 bases from J, with 11 bases between. CDR3 residues: CSVGEGSAFF. In DNA form, the CDR3 reads TGCAGCGTTGGGGAGGGTTCGGCTTTCTTT.

The CDR3 reads CASSQGTGGTQPQHF. CDR3 DNA sequence: TGTGCCAGCAGCCAAGGGACAGGGGGTACTCAGCCCCAGCATTTT. The chain carries TRBV4-2 and TRBJ1-5; 10 bases align to TRBD1. Germline CDR1 reads LGHNA; CDR2 reads YNFKEQ. This CDR3 spans 15 amino acids. The junction had 3 bases not matched to a gene; V was cut back by 1 base and J by 6 bases.

This clone appeared once. Written as DNA, the CDR3 is TGTGCCTGGAGTGGACAGACGCAGGCGAGGGCTTTCTTT. Amino acids: CAWSGQTQARAFF. The rearrangement links TRBV30 to TRBJ1-1, with D possibly TRBD1 on 5 matching bases. The CDR3 consists of 13 residues. Germline assignment: CDR1 GTSNPN and CDR2 SVGIG (reference sequence). Deletions cut 1 base from V and 11 bases from J, with 17 bases between.

This clone was detected a few times. This sequence joins TRBV11-3 and TRBJ1-1; D might be TRBD1 (6 bases). Germline-derived CDR1 and CDR2 are SGHNT and YENEEA. Trimming cost V 0 bases and J 8 bases, with 10 bases left between them. The CDR3 loop spans 13 amino acids. CDR3 residues: CASSLDRGSEAFF. The CDR3 DNA reads TGTGCCAGCAGCTTAGATAGGGGGTCAGAAGCTTTCTTT.

The rearrangement links TRBV6-5 to TRBJ2-2, with 9 bases that match TRBD1. Germline assignment: CDR1 MNHEY and CDR2 SVGAGI. The junction had 7 bases not matched to a gene; V was cut back by 5 bases and J by 6 bases. This CDR3 is built from 15 residues. This CDR3 is CASSTGTGFAGELFF. CDR3 nucleotides: TGTGCCAGCAGTACCGGGACAGGGTTTGCCGGGGAGCTGTTTTTT.

The chain links TRBV5-4 to TRBJ2-2; 8 nucleotides match TRBD2. V shed 3 bases and J 1 base; nucleotides not matched to a gene: 8. The CDR3 loop spans 17 amino acids. The germline gives CDR1 SGHNT, CDR2 YYREEE (reference sequence). CDR3 nucleotides: TGTGCCAGCAGCTCGGGTGGGCTAGCGGGGAACACCGGGGAGCTGTTTTTT. The encoded protein is CASSSGGLAGNTGELFF.

The chain combines TRBV9 with TRBJ2-7, with D possibly TRBD2 on 5 matching bases. The V end was cut by 1 base, the J end by 4 bases, with 9 bases between. The CDR3 is 13 amino acids. Germline loops: CDR1 SGDLS, CDR2 YYNGEE. The CDR3 sequence is CASSVSAGYEQYF. The CDR3 DNA sequence: TGTGCCAGCAGCGTAAGTGCGGGTTACGAGCAGTACTTC.

The chain recombines TRBV11-2 with TRBJ2-7; D might be TRBD1 (5 bases). CDR1 and CDR2 from the germline V gene are SGHAT and FQNNGV. The CDR3 length is 14 residues. V lost 3 bases to trimming and J lost 3 bases, with 12 bases between them. The CDR3 spells CASSFSDRNYEQYF. CDR3 sequence (DNA): TGTGCCAGCAGCTTCAGTGACAGAAACTACGAGCAGTACTTC.

V usage is TRBV6-6 and J usage is TRBJ1-2, with TRBD1 identical over 7 bases. The length of the CDR3 is 13 residues. J lost 8 bases, V lost 0 bases, and 3 bases had no gene match. CDR1 is MNHNY, CDR2 SVGAGI, per germline (reference sequence). The CDR3 DNA sequence: TGTGCCAGCAGTTACTCGTTACAGGGGGGCTACACCTTC. This sequence encodes CASSYSLQGGYTF.

The chain uses TRBV28 and TRBJ2-5; 8 nucleotides match TRBD1. The CDR3 contains 13 residues. V was clipped by 6 bases and J by 4 bases; unmatched bases: 4. Germline assignment: CDR1 MDHEN and CDR2 SYDVKM. The CDR3 protein is CASSSGQGETQYF. Here the CDR3 DNA reads TGTGCCAGCAGCTCTGGACAGGGAGAGACCCAGTACTTC. Together with reference TRBV28 and TRBJ2-5, the CDR3 gives the full variable domain: DVKVTQSSRYLVKRTGEKVFLECVQDMDHENMFWYRQDPGLGLRLIYFSYDVKMKEKGDIPEGYSVSREKKERFSLILESASTNQTSMYLCASSSGQGETQYFGPGTRLLVL.

The chain couples TRBV4-1 to TRBJ2-5; TRBD1 is a possible D gene (5 bases). This CDR3 spans 17 amino acids. The germline V gene encodes CDR1 MGHRA and CDR2 YSYEKL. V lost 4 bases and J 4 bases, leaving 22 bases between the germline ends. The CDR3 loop is CASSPKLPAQGGETQYF. The CDR3 DNA is TGCGCCAGCAGCCCCAAATTGCCGGCGCAGGGCGGAGAGACCCAGTACTTC.

The V call is TRBV5-1, the J call TRBJ1-2; 7 bases are shared with TRBD1. CDR1 and CDR2 from the germline V gene are SGHRS and YFSETQ. The trim removed 4 bases at V and 4 bases at J, leaving 4 bases unmatched. This CDR3 comprises 13 residues. This CDR3 is CASSLTGTYGYTF. The CDR3 DNA sequence: TGCGCCAGCAGCCTGACAGGGACCTATGGCTACACCTTC.

V gene TRBV4-1 combines with J gene TRBJ1-2, with D perhaps matching TRBD1 (5 bases). CDR1 MGHRA and CDR2 YSYEKL come from the germline V gene. V gave up 1 base and J gave up 6 bases, with 18 bases separating them. The CDR3 extends over 16 amino acids. The CDR3 bases are TGCGCCAGCAGCCAAGTCCCCGGAGGACCGGGGGATGGCTACACCTTC. Its protein is CASSQVPGGPGDGYTF.

The chain recombines TRBV11-2 with TRBJ2-3; 7 nucleotides align to TRBD2. The V gene end was trimmed by 5 bases and the J gene end by 1 base; junction bases not matched to a gene: 6. Germline CDR1 is SGHAT and CDR2 is FQNNGV. This CDR3 is 15 amino acids long. CDR3 DNA sequence: TGTGCCAGCAGCCCCCATGGGGGGGGCACAGATACGCAGTATTTT. It encodes CASSPHGGGTDTQYF.